The rows below give T cell receptor beta chains drawn from one sample of a study of T cells in Graves' hyperthyroidism and ophthalmopathy. TCRdb itself ran the multiplex PCR reads through MiXCR, one entry per CDR3 protein. The sample has about 520,000 distinct CDR3 sequences; approximately 24% are singletons. Source material: blood. The receptors were gathered from a woman aged 30 to 39 with Graves' ophthalmopathy. Each CDR3 is given with its conserved first and last residue. Each record gives: D gene, J gene, clone size, V gene, CDR3 protein, CDR3 DNA. A D gene is named only where the DNA matches it firmly. A row's size may be missing; if present it is once, few, many or a size class.

D gene: .; J gene: TRBJ1-5; clone size: many; V gene: TRBV6-5; CDR3 protein: CASSNNQPQHF; CDR3 DNA: TGTGCCAGCAGTAACAATCAGCCCCAGCATTTT
D gene: .; J gene: TRBJ1-3; clone size: .; V gene: TRBV9; CDR3 protein: CASSPVGGSGNTIYF; CDR3 DNA: TGTGCCAGCAGCCCGGTAGGGGGTTCTGGAAACACCATATATTTT
D gene: .; J gene: TRBJ2-5; clone size: .; V gene: TRBV6-4; CDR3 protein: CANLIVRAARETQYF; CDR3 DNA: TGTGCCAACCTTATAGTTCGCGCAGCTCGGGAGACCCAGTACTTC
D gene: .; J gene: TRBJ1-2; clone size: many; V gene: TRBV15; CDR3 protein: CATSSPSDRNYGYTF; CDR3 DNA: TGTGCCACCAGCAGTCCCTCAGACAGGAACTATGGCTACACCTTC
D gene: TRBD2; J gene: TRBJ2-5; clone size: many; V gene: TRBV10-2; CDR3 protein: CASSESSRGRQETQYF; CDR3 DNA: TGCGCCAGCAGTGAGTCGTCGCGGGGGAGGCAAGAGACCCAGTACTTC
D gene: .; J gene: TRBJ1-2; clone size: many; V gene: TRBV12-3/TRBV12-4; CDR3 protein: CASRYREAGGREGYTF; CDR3 DNA: TGTGCCAGCAGATACAGGGAAGCGGGGGGAAGGGAAGGCTACACCTTC
D gene: .; J gene: TRBJ1-5; clone size: once; V gene: TRBV15; CDR3 protein: CATSRAAVDQPQHF; CDR3 DNA: TGTGCCACCAGCAGAGCGGCAGTGGATCAGCCCCAGCATTTT
D gene: .; J gene: TRBJ1-6; clone size: .; V gene: TRBV28; CDR3 protein: CASSRTEPYNSPLHF; CDR3 DNA: TGTGCCAGCAGTAGGACGGAGCCTTATAATTCACCCCTCCACTTT
D gene: .; J gene: TRBJ2-2; clone size: many; V gene: TRBV28; CDR3 protein: CASSSPWVGTGELFF; CDR3 DNA: TGTGCCAGCAGTTCCCCGTGGGTTGGGACCGGGGAGCTGTTTTTT
D gene: .; J gene: TRBJ1-2; clone size: many; V gene: TRBV13; CDR3 protein: CASSFIGGRSGYTF; CDR3 DNA: TGTGCCAGCAGCTTTATCGGGGGGCGGAGTGGCTACACCTTC
D gene: TRBD1; J gene: TRBJ1-1; clone size: .; V gene: TRBV20-1; CDR3 protein: CSARMTGDAFF; CDR3 DNA: TGCAGTGCCCGAATGACAGGGGACGCTTTCTTT
D gene: .; J gene: TRBJ2-7; clone size: many; V gene: TRBV20-1; CDR3 protein: CSARDEGIRAHEQYF; CDR3 DNA: TGCAGTGCTAGAGATGAGGGAATAAGGGCTCACGAGCAGTACTTC
D gene: .; J gene: TRBJ1-1; clone size: many; V gene: TRBV6-1; CDR3 protein: CASSENPGTVNTEAFF; CDR3 DNA: TGTGCCAGCAGTGAAAACCCCGGGACGGTGAACACTGAAGCTTTCTTT
D gene: .; J gene: TRBJ1-1; clone size: many; V gene: TRBV10-3; CDR3 protein: CAISEGDLNTEAFF; CDR3 DNA: TGTGCCATCAGTGAAGGGGATCTGAACACTGAAGCTTTCTTT
D gene: TRBD1; J gene: TRBJ2-7; clone size: .; V gene: TRBV2; CDR3 protein: CASSLEGRGLYEQYF; CDR3 DNA: TGTGCCAGCAGTTTGGAGGGCAGGGGGCTTTACGAGCAGTACTTC
D gene: .; J gene: TRBJ1-1; clone size: .; V gene: TRBV3-1; CDR3 protein: CASSPRILNTEAFF; CDR3 DNA: TGTGCCAGCAGCCCCCGCATCCTGAACACTGAAGCTTTCTTT
D gene: .; J gene: TRBJ2-7; clone size: .; V gene: TRBV20-1; CDR3 protein: CSARAHAINTEQYF; CDR3 DNA: TGCAGTGCTAGGGCCCACGCGATCAACACCGAGCAGTACTTC
D gene: TRBD1; J gene: TRBJ1-5; clone size: many; V gene: TRBV6-2/TRBV6-3; CDR3 protein: CASSGTVDQPQHF; CDR3 DNA: TGTGCCAGCAGTGGGACAGTGGATCAGCCCCAGCATTTT
D gene: .; J gene: TRBJ1-2; clone size: .; V gene: TRBV10-2; CDR3 protein: CASKEPYPYGYTF; CDR3 DNA: TGCGCCAGCAAAGAGCCCTACCCCTATGGCTACACCTTC
D gene: .; J gene: TRBJ2-7; clone size: .; V gene: TRBV3-1; CDR3 protein: CASSQVRGGYTYEQYF; CDR3 DNA: TGTGCCAGCAGCCAAGTAAGGGGCGGGTACACCTACGAGCAGTACTTC
D gene: TRBD2; J gene: TRBJ2-1; clone size: few; V gene: TRBV20-1; CDR3 protein: CSAQTSGGPLYNEQFF; CDR3 DNA: TGCAGTGCGCAGACTAGCGGGGGCCCTCTGTACAATGAGCAGTTCTTC
D gene: TRBD1; J gene: TRBJ2-6; clone size: few; V gene: TRBV3-1; CDR3 protein: CASSQGGQSTGANVLTF; CDR3 DNA: TGTGCCAGCAGCCAAGGGGGACAGTCGACTGGGGCCAACGTCCTGACTTTC
D gene: TRBD1; J gene: TRBJ1-1; clone size: .; V gene: TRBV20-1; CDR3 protein: CSARDFPGGANTEAFF; CDR3 DNA: TGCAGTGCTAGAGATTTTCCAGGGGGGGCAAACACTGAAGCTTTCTTT
D gene: TRBD2; J gene: TRBJ2-5; clone size: few; V gene: TRBV28; CDR3 protein: CASRRAGGEVETQYF; CDR3 DNA: TGTGCCAGCAGGAGGGCGGGGGGGGAGGTTGAGACCCAGTACTTC
D gene: .; J gene: TRBJ1-2; clone size: .; V gene: TRBV14; CDR3 protein: CASSPSQGPYGYTF; CDR3 DNA: TGTGCCAGCAGCCCATCACAGGGCCCCTATGGCTACACCTTC
D gene: .; J gene: TRBJ1-5; clone size: many; V gene: TRBV30; CDR3 protein: CAWAPGPDQPQHF; CDR3 DNA: TGTGCCTGGGCACCTGGACCCGATCAGCCCCAGCATTTT
D gene: TRBD1; J gene: TRBJ2-5; clone size: many; V gene: TRBV4-2; CDR3 protein: CASSQLGQYVQETQYF; CDR3 DNA: TGTGCCAGCAGCCAATTGGGACAGTACGTACAAGAGACCCAGTACTTC
D gene: TRBD1; J gene: TRBJ2-5; clone size: few; V gene: TRBV12-3/TRBV12-4; CDR3 protein: CATSPGTAQETQYF; CDR3 DNA: TGTGCCACCTCCCCCGGGACAGCTCAAGAGACCCAGTACTTC
D gene: TRBD2; J gene: TRBJ2-7; clone size: .; V gene: TRBV11-1; CDR3 protein: CASSIEGLSEQYF; CDR3 DNA: TGTGCCAGCAGTATAGAGGGACTATCAGAGCAGTACTTC
D gene: .; J gene: TRBJ1-2; clone size: many; V gene: TRBV2; CDR3 protein: CASTGESNYGYTF; CDR3 DNA: TGTGCCAGCACAGGGGAGTCAAACTATGGCTACACCTTC
D gene: TRBD1; J gene: TRBJ2-7; clone size: many; V gene: TRBV2; CDR3 protein: CASSVQGALYEQYF; CDR3 DNA: TGTGCCAGCAGTGTACAGGGGGCGTTATACGAGCAGTACTTC
D gene: TRBD1; J gene: TRBJ1-1; clone size: .; V gene: TRBV30; CDR3 protein: CAWSQPGRQGGGTEAFF; CDR3 DNA: TGTGCCTGGAGCCAGCCGGGGCGACAGGGCGGGGGGACTGAAGCTTTCTTT
D gene: TRBD1; J gene: TRBJ1-2; clone size: many; V gene: TRBV20-1; CDR3 protein: CSAREQTGTAYGYTF; CDR3 DNA: TGCAGTGCTAGAGAACAAACCGGGACAGCCTATGGCTACACCTTC
D gene: .; J gene: TRBJ1-1; clone size: few; V gene: TRBV29-1; CDR3 protein: CSVQGLLNTEAFF; CDR3 DNA: TGCAGCGTTCAGGGGCTATTGAACACTGAAGCTTTCTTT
D gene: .; J gene: TRBJ2-7; clone size: many; V gene: TRBV5-8; CDR3 protein: CASGPVEQYF; CDR3 DNA: TGTGCCAGCGGCCCCGTCGAGCAGTACTTC
D gene: .; J gene: TRBJ2-2; clone size: .; V gene: TRBV12-5; CDR3 protein: CASGLGQATGGLFF; CDR3 DNA: TGTGCTAGTGGTTTGGGACAGGCCACCGGGGGGCTGTTTTTT
D gene: TRBD1; J gene: TRBJ2-7; clone size: many; V gene: TRBV27; CDR3 protein: CASTRQGFRSEQYF; CDR3 DNA: TGTGCCAGCACCAGACAGGGGTTTAGGTCCGAGCAGTACTTC
D gene: TRBD1; J gene: TRBJ1-2; clone size: many; V gene: TRBV7-2; CDR3 protein: CASSSGQGAFVYTF; CDR3 DNA: TGTGCCAGCAGCTCCGGACAGGGGGCTTTTGTCTACACCTTC
D gene: .; J gene: TRBJ2-4; clone size: few; V gene: TRBV28; CDR3 protein: CASSLPRLDIQYF; CDR3 DNA: TGTGCCAGCAGTCTCCCTCGGCTGGACATTCAGTACTTC
D gene: TRBD1; J gene: TRBJ1-1; clone size: many; V gene: TRBV7-2; CDR3 protein: CASSLEGAPTEAFF; CDR3 DNA: TGTGCCAGCAGCTTAGAGGGGGCGCCGACTGAAGCTTTCTTT
D gene: TRBD1; J gene: TRBJ2-5; clone size: .; V gene: TRBV20-1; CDR3 protein: CSASGTGGEETQYF; CDR3 DNA: TGCAGTGCTTCCGGGACAGGGGGCGAAGAGACCCAGTACTTC
D gene: TRBD2; J gene: TRBJ2-7; clone size: .; V gene: TRBV9; CDR3 protein: CASSVTAGVGEQYF; CDR3 DNA: TGTGCCAGCAGCGTAACAGCGGGAGTGGGGGAGCAGTACTTC